The 5 T cell receptor beta chains listed next were all sequenced from one sample in a study of T cell repertoires in cytomegalovirus infection. These receptors have no known antigen. TCRdb re-called the reads through MiXCR, storing one row per CDR3 protein. The table includes fewer than 150,000 distinct CDR3 sequences, roughly 31% detected once. The sample consisted of CD8+ T cells from cultured PBMCs, taken from culture after CMV antigen stimulation. Receptors originate from a human donor in good health (CMV status not recorded). Some clones in this sample may be carry-over from other donors' samples.

The chain employs TRBV28 and TRBJ2-3, with D maybe TRBD1 (6 bases). V dropped 3 bases and J dropped 0 bases, with 10 bases sitting between them. From germline, CDR1 is MDHEN and CDR2 SYDVKM. The CDR3 is 15 residues long. CDR3 bases: TGTGCCAGCAGTTTCGACAGGTCTAGCACAGATACGCAGTATTTT. It encodes CASSFDRSSTDTQYF.

The V call is TRBV7-8, the J call TRBJ2-1; 9 bases map to TRBD2. Germline CDR1 reads SGHVS; CDR2 reads FQNEAQ. The length of the CDR3 is 16 residues. V was pared by 6 bases and J by 8 bases, with 14 bases of the junction left unmatched. CDR3 coding DNA: TGTGCCAGCAGTCAGAGCTTGGCGGGGGGGTTCGATGAGCAGTTCTTC. Translated, it gives CASSQSLAGGFDEQFF.

A few counts support this clonotype. This rearrangement joins TRBV7-2 to TRBJ2-5; maybe TRBD2 (6 bases). The CDR3 loop spans 11 amino acids. The germline gives CDR1 SGHTA, CDR2 FQGNSA. The V end was cut by 5 bases, the J end by 7 bases, with 8 bases between. CDR3 sequence reads: CASSLGGTQYF. CDR3 DNA sequence: TGTGCCAGCAGCCTGGGAGGGACCCAGTACTTC.

A few counts support this clonotype. The chain combines TRBV6-5 with TRBJ2-1; D is ambiguous. The germline V gene has CDR1 MNHEY and CDR2 SVGAGI. This CDR3 is built from 14 residues. Trimming left V 3 bases short and J 7 bases short, with 13 bases between. The chain's CDR3 is CASSYQAHGNEQFF. DNA of the CDR3: TGTGCCAGCAGTTATCAGGCGCATGGGAATGAGCAGTTCTTC.

This chain joins TRBV10-3 and TRBJ1-5; the D gene is possibly TRBD1 (5 bases). The V gene's germline CDR1 is ENHRY and CDR2 SYGVKD. Between the trimmed V and J ends, which lost 6 bases and 2 bases, there was a span of 8 bases. This CDR3 comprises 13 residues. The CDR3 loop is CAIRGGGNQPQHF. In DNA, the CDR3 is TGTGCCATCAGGGGGGGAGGCAATCAGCCCCAGCATTTT.